This entry lists 26 T cell receptor beta chains sequenced from one sample in a study of immune heterogeneity within non-small cell lung tumors. Using 32 V and 13 J primers, multiplex PCR amplified TCR beta CDR3. Using its own MiXCR run on the multiplex PCR reads, TCRdb lists one record per CDR3 protein. This table has around 21,000 distinct CDR3 sequences, under 35% appearing once. Template came from bulk tumor genomic DNA, at roughly 580 ng per sample. Collection of several biopsies per primary tumor, spaced far apart, took place during surgery. Surgery that was curative in intent was performed on patients with untreated, newly diagnosed non-small cell lung cancer. The sequenced sample consisted of lung tumor tissue. The receptor set was obtained from a man aged 40-49 years with non-small cell lung cancer.

This clonotype was detected ten times or more. The genes are TRBV19 and TRBJ2-1; 8 bases are a match to TRBD2. Germline-derived CDR1 and CDR2 are LNHDA and SQIVND (reference sequence). This CDR3 contains 12 residues. V lost 5 bases, J lost 15 bases, and 9 bases stayed unmatched. The CDR3 sequence is CASSGVSGKRFF. The CDR3 coding sequence is TGTGCCAGTAGTGGTGTTAGCGGGAAGAGGTTCTTC. The whole variable domain, filled in from reference TRBV19 and TRBJ2-1, reads DGGITQSPKYLFRKEGQNVTLSCEQNLNHDAMYWYRQDPGQGLRLIYYSQIVNDFQKGDIAEGYSVSREKKESFPLTVTSAQKNPTAFYLCASSGVSGKRFFGPGTRLTVL.

This clonotype appeared a few times. This clone may be a read error of a much larger clone one base away. V gene TRBV5-5 combines with J gene TRBJ1-2; TRBD1 agrees at 8 bases. V lost 6 bases, J lost 7 bases, and 11 bases stayed unmatched. The length of the CDR3 is 14 residues. Germline CDR1 and CDR2: SGHKS and YYEKEE (reference sequence). CDR3 protein: CASIATTGGGGYTF. DNA for the CDR3: TGTGCCAGCATCGCGACCACAGGGGGGGGTGGCTACACCTTC.

In its sample, this clonotype was seen a few times. J is TRBJ2-2 and V is TRBV29-1; the D is unclear. The CDR3 is 12 amino acids. CDR1 is SQVTM and CDR2 is ANQGSEA in the germline V gene. Trimming stripped 5 bases from V and 6 bases from J, with 10 bases between. DNA of the CDR3: TGCAGCGTTCGAGTTGGGCCCGGGGAGCTGTTTTTT. This sequence encodes CSVRVGPGELFF.

This clonotype counts as medium-sized. V is TRBV19 and J is TRBJ2-3, with 9 bases matching TRBD2. The CDR3 has 17 amino acids. Germline assignment: CDR1 LNHDA and CDR2 SQIVND (reference sequence). The trim removed 5 bases at V and 2 bases at J, leaving 11 bases unmatched. CDR3 loop: CASSLISGGRHTDTQYF. CDR3 DNA: TGTGCCAGTAGTCTTATTAGCGGGGGACGACACACAGATACGCAGTATTTT. Using reference TRBV19 and TRBJ2-3 for the parts outside the CDR3, the full variable domain is DGGITQSPKYLFRKEGQNVTLSCEQNLNHDAMYWYRQDPGQGLRLIYYSQIVNDFQKGDIAEGYSVSREKKESFPLTVTSAQKNPTAFYLCASSLISGGRHTDTQYFGPGTRLTVL.

This clonotype is labeled as medium-sized. J is TRBJ1-2 and V is TRBV19, with 8 bases lining up with TRBD1. CDR1 and CDR2 from the germline V gene are LNHDA and SQIVND (reference sequence). The CDR3 loop spans 13 amino acids. Germline trimming cut 7 bases from V and 6 bases from J; bases unmatched to any gene: 7. CDR3 DNA sequence: TGTGCCAGTAACACAGGACAGGGACATGGCTACACCTTC. It yields the protein CASNTGQGHGYTF.

This clonotype showed up many times. The rearrangement joins TRBV6-1 to TRBJ2-1; D call uncertain. CDR1 is MNHNS, CDR2 SASEGT, per germline. There are 13 residues in the CDR3. Trimming took 4 bases from V and 4 from J, leaving 8 bases between them. The CDR3: CASSAGSYNEQFF. The CDR3 DNA is TGTGCCAGCAGTGCCGGGTCTTACAATGAGCAGTTCTTC.

The V call is TRBV18, the J call TRBJ1-1; 10 bases align to TRBD1. The CDR3 length is 14 residues. Trimming took 3 bases from V and 5 from J; bases not matched to a gene: 3. Germline V gives CDR1 KGHSH, CDR2 LQKENI. The CDR3 loop reads CASSPGTGVTEAFF. DNA for the CDR3: TGTGCCAGCTCACCTGGGACAGGGGTTACTGAAGCTTTCTTT.

CDR3 in DNA: TGTGCCACCAGTGATTTGTCGGTCCCCTTCGACAGGGATCGTCAGCCCCAGCATTTT. It encodes CATSDLSVPFDRDRQPQHF. The chain employs TRBV24-1 and TRBJ1-5, with 7 bases identical to TRBD1. The CDR3 spans 19 residues. J gave up 6 bases and V 0 bases, and 16 bases lay outside the gene matches. CDR1 is KGHDR and CDR2 is SFDVKD in the germline V gene.

This clonotype turned up a few times. The CDR3 spells CASSRDTTDTQYF. In DNA form, the CDR3 reads TGTGCCAGCAGTCGAGACACCACAGATACGCAGTATTTT. The rearrangement uses TRBV6-1 and TRBJ2-3; D is unresolved. From germline, CDR1 is MNHNS and CDR2 SASEGT. V lost 5 bases to trimming and J lost 2 bases, with 8 bases between them. CDR3 size: 13 residues.

Remarks on this clonotype: An end of the junction does not agree with germline; a read error may underlie this. This chain joins TRBV18 and TRBJ1-6; the D is unclear. CDR1 and CDR2 (germline): KGHSH, LQKENI. The length of the CDR3 is 14 residues. The DNA of the CDR3 is TGTGGCAGCTCACCGGCGGGGTTAGATTCACCCCTCCACTTT. This gives the protein CGSSPAGLDSPLHF.

The chain has TRBV7-8 and TRBJ2-5; D is ambiguous. V was trimmed by 4 bases and J by 4 bases, leaving 10 bases between them. From germline, CDR1 is SGHVS and CDR2 FQNEAQ. The CDR3 is 13 amino acids. The CDR3 protein is CASSSVVIETQYF. As DNA, the CDR3 is TGTGCCAGCAGCTCGGTGGTCATAGAGACCCAGTACTTC.

The V call is TRBV29-1, the J call TRBJ1-5, with 7 bases aligning to TRBD1. The CDR3 is 14 residues long. After removal of 3 bases from V and 2 bases from J, the junction contained 4 bases not matched to a gene. From germline, CDR1 is SQVTM and CDR2 ANQGSEA. The CDR3 sequence is CSVDFGTGNQPQHF. CDR3 bases: TGCAGCGTTGATTTCGGGACAGGCAATCAGCCCCAGCATTTT.

This clonotype was seen ten or more times. This chain links TRBV19 with TRBJ2-7, with 9 bases lining up with TRBD2. CDR1 is LNHDA, CDR2 SQIVND, per germline (reference sequence). J was trimmed by 6 bases and V by 5 bases; bases with no gene match: 8. The CDR3 extends over 14 amino acids. In nucleotides, the CDR3 is TGTGCCAGTAGTCCTGCCAGCGGGAGGTCCGAGCAGTACTTC. Protein sequence: CASSPASGRSEQYF. The whole variable domain, filled in from reference TRBV19 and TRBJ2-7, reads DGGITQSPKYLFRKEGQNVTLSCEQNLNHDAMYWYRQDPGQGLRLIYYSQIVNDFQKGDIAEGYSVSREKKESFPLTVTSAQKNPTAFYLCASSPASGRSEQYFGPGTRLTVT.

This clonotype was observed a few times. The chain couples TRBV18 to TRBJ2-4, with no clear D. The CDR3 length is 14 residues. The V end lost 3 bases, the J end lost 0 bases, and 6 bases lay between the germline ends. The V gene's germline CDR1 is KGHSH and CDR2 LQKENI. CDR3 loop: CASSPDLAKNIQYF. Here the CDR3 DNA reads TGTGCCAGCTCACCGGACCTAGCCAAAAACATTCAGTACTTC.

There are many counts of this clonotype. This chain connects TRBV15 to TRBJ1-2; D not certain. The germline V gene has CDR1 LNHNV and CDR2 YYDKDF (reference sequence). V was cut by 0 bases and J by 8 bases, with 16 bases left in between. The CDR3 contains 15 residues. The CDR3 nucleotides are TGTGCCACCAGCAGAGATTATAACAAACTCGGGGGCTACACCTTC. It specifies CATSRDYNKLGGYTF.

V gene TRBV7-2 combines with J gene TRBJ2-2; a possible D gene is TRBD2 (5 bases). The CDR3 is 15 residues long. V shed 2 bases and J shed 6 bases, with 13 bases lying between them. The V gene's germline CDR1 is SGHTA and CDR2 FQGNSA. CDR3 in amino acids: CASSLLAKGSGELFF. In DNA form, the CDR3 reads TGTGCCAGCAGCTTACTAGCAAAAGGGTCCGGGGAGCTGTTTTTT.

Ten or more counts support this clonotype. The gene calls are TRBV5-1 and TRBJ1-2; 7 bases agree with TRBD1. In germline, CDR1 is SGHRS, CDR2 YFSETQ. This CDR3 is built from 14 residues. V lost 4 bases, J lost 5 bases, and 8 bases stayed unmatched. CDR3 sequence: CASSQGDSRYGYTF. The CDR3 nucleotides are TGCGCCAGCAGCCAAGGGGACAGCAGATATGGCTACACCTTC.

This clonotype turned up a few times. V gene TRBV12-5 combines with J gene TRBJ1-2; D may be TRBD1 (5 bases). The V gene lost 4 bases and the J gene lost 4 bases, with 16 bases spanning the gap. Per germline, CDR1 LGHNT and CDR2 FRNRAP. CDR3 size: 15 residues. CDR3 sequence reads: CASGSPPGGIYGYTF. CDR3 bases: TGTGCTAGTGGTTCGCCCCCCGGGGGGATCTATGGCTACACCTTC.

The genes are TRBV4-1 and TRBJ1-1; a weak D match, TRBD1 (6 bases). The V and J ends lost 8 bases and 1 base respectively, with 11 bases between them. The CDR3 spans 13 residues. Germline CDR1 reads MGHRA; CDR2 reads YSYEKL. CDR3 coding DNA: TGCGCCAGCTCGATGGGGGCGAACACTGAAGCTTTCTTT. Encoded protein: CASSMGANTEAFF.

This clonotype is categorized as medium-sized (0.01 to 0.1%). This chain joins TRBV12-3 or TRBV12-4 and TRBJ2-1; D gene ambiguous. This CDR3 is 13 amino acids long. Trimming took 4 bases from V and 4 from J, leaving 8 bases between them. CDR3 amino acids: CASSYSEYNEQFF. Written as DNA, the CDR3 is TGTGCCAGCAGTTATTCAGAGTACAATGAGCAGTTCTTC.

Details on this clonotype: Compared with germline, one end of the junction differs, possibly owing to a read error. V and J are TRBV2 and TRBJ2-1, with a weak D call TRBD2 (5 bases). Germline-derived CDR1 and CDR2 are SNHLY and FYNNEI. This CDR3 comprises 14 residues. Here the CDR3 DNA reads TGTGCCAGCAGTGGCGAACGGGGATACAGTGAGCAGTTCTTC. Translation: CASSGERGYSEQFF.

The table lists this clonotype with a few counts. The gene calls are TRBV12-5 and TRBJ1-5; D perhaps matches TRBD1 (5 bases). V lost 5 bases, J lost 6 bases, and 17 bases lay in between. Germline assignment: CDR1 LGHNT and CDR2 FRNRAP. This CDR3 comprises 15 residues. The CDR3 nucleotides read TGTGCTAGTGGTGTTGGACACGTCGGGGGTCAGCCCCAGCATTTT. This encodes CASGVGHVGGQPQHF.

Comment on this clonotype: A much larger clonotype is one base distant, so this may be a read error. The chain carries TRBV19 and TRBJ1-5; 7 positions agree with TRBD1. Trimming took 5 bases from V and 0 from J; bases not matched to a gene: 10. The CDR3 runs to 17 residues. In germline, CDR1 is LNHDA, CDR2 SQIVND (reference sequence). CDR3 in amino acids: CASSSSGTVNSNQPQHF. CDR3 sequence (DNA): TGTGCCAGTAGTTCCTCCGGGACAGTGAATAGCAATCAGCCCCAGCATTTT.

At least ten counts were recorded for this clonotype. The chain is built from TRBV5-8 and TRBJ1-5; D gene ambiguous. The CDR3 length is 13 residues. Trimming removed 4 bases from V and 4 bases from J, with 9 bases in between. Looked up from germline, CDR1 is SGHTS and CDR2 is YDEGEE. The CDR3 nucleotides read TGTGCCAGCAGCGGGGTGGGTAATCAGCCCCAGCATTTT. Protein sequence: CASSGVGNQPQHF.

The CDR3 protein is CASSEDRGRRTGELFF. The CDR3 DNA follows: TGTGCCAGCAGCGAAGACAGGGGGCGCCGGACCGGGGAGCTGTTTTTT. This chain uses TRBV7-9 with TRBJ2-2; 10 positions agree with TRBD1. CDR3 length: 16 amino acids. The ends lost 5 bases at V and 5 bases at J; junction bases unmatched: 8. The germline V gene has CDR1 SEHNR and CDR2 FQNEAQ (reference sequence).

Note on this clonotype: Since no conserved phenylalanine or tryptophan closes the CDR3, a read error is the likely cause. The chain couples TRBV14 to TRBJ1-1; D gene ambiguous. The CDR3 is 13 amino acids. Looked up from germline, CDR1 is SGHDN and CDR2 is FVKESK. The V gene lost 4 bases and the J gene lost 1 base, with 7 bases spanning the gap. The CDR3 DNA is TGTGCCAGCAGCCCTTTTTGGAACACTGAAGCTTTCCTT. As protein: CASSPFWNTEAFL.